This TCR beta chain originates from a study of T cells in Graves' hyperthyroidism and ophthalmopathy. Study conclusions and caveats: Prediction of ophthalmopathy progression came a median roughly 6.7 months pre-onset. Most clonotypes expanded in thyroid above 0.001 were likewise present in blood.

Amplification of TCR beta CDR3 regions used RNA as the template. A set of HTBI primers served as the primers for a first-round RT-PCR of the TCR CDR3. TCRdb re-derived calls from the multiplex PCR reads in MiXCR, one entry per CDR3 protein. Of 370,000 or so distinct CDR3 sequences detected, approximately 25% appear once; the ten largest clones hold roughly 80%. CDR1 SGHAT and CDR2 FQDESV come from the germline V gene (reference sequence). CDR3 length equals 15 residues. Trimming cost V 6 bases and J 2 bases; bases outside gene matches: 5. Comment on this clonotype: Its specificity is unknown.

The clonotype was recovered from a man over 45 with Graves' hyperthyroidism. Sequenced sample: blood. J is TRBJ2-2 and V is TRBV11-1, with 8 bases that match TRBD1. CDR3 coding DNA: TGTGCCAGCAGACTGGACAGGGTTAACACCGGGGAGCTGTTTTTT. Translation: CASRLDRVNTGELFF.